This entry lists 18 T cell receptor beta chains sequenced from one sample in a study of shared clonotypes between healthy human individuals. The assay was immunoSEQ multiplex PCR, and TCRdb's table has in-frame clones only and misses some. Found here are 190,000 or so clones, around 63% of them singletons; the top ten hold over 9.5%. Sequenced input: memory CD4+ T cells sorted from blood. Subset denoted: CD45RA-negative fraction. These receptors all stem from a man aged 25-45 years in good health.

This clone was detected a few times. The gene calls are TRBV28 and TRBJ2-5, with 7 bases matching TRBD2. Germline CDR1 and CDR2: MDHEN and SYDVKM. This CDR3 contains 15 residues. With V trimmed by 5 bases and J by 5 bases, 11 bases remained unmatched. CDR3 protein: CASSPTMGGMETQYF. The CDR3 coding sequence is TGTGCCAGCAGTCCCACTATGGGAGGGATGGAGACCCAGTACTTC.

This sequence joins TRBV2 and TRBJ2-7, with D possibly TRBD2 on 5 matching bases. V lost 7 bases and J lost 2, with 15 bases in between. CDR1 and CDR2 from the germline V gene are SNHLY and FYNNEI. The CDR3 sequence is 14 residues long. The CDR3 bases are TGTGCCAGCAATCGACTGAGACTAACCTACGAGCAGTACTTC. As protein: CASNRLRLTYEQYF.

The J gene is TRBJ2-7, the V gene TRBV11-2; TRBD2 aligns across 12 bases. Trimming at V came to 3 bases and at J to 7 bases, leaving 7 bases not matched to a gene. The germline V gene encodes CDR1 SGHAT and CDR2 FQNNGV. This CDR3 is built from 15 residues. DNA for the CDR3: TGTGCCAGCAGCTTCCGACTAGCGGGAGTAGATGAGCAGTACTTC. This gives the protein CASSFRLAGVDEQYF.

This chain uses TRBV10-3 with TRBJ2-1; TRBD2 agrees at 13 bases. CDR1 is ENHRY and CDR2 is SYGVKD in the germline V gene. The J segment lost 10 bases and the V segment lost 10 bases, leaving 7 bases of the junction unmatched. CDR3 length: 13 residues. CDR3 residues: CASGLAGVEEQFF. Written as DNA, the CDR3 is TGTGCCAGCGGACTAGCGGGAGTAGAGGAGCAGTTCTTC.

V and J are TRBV7-2 and TRBJ2-1; D is undetermined. The CDR3 spans 13 residues. V was pared by 3 bases and J by 0 bases, with 3 bases between. Germline lookup yields CDR1 SGHTA and CDR2 FQGNSA. This chain's CDR3 is CASSLVSYNEQFF. The CDR3 DNA follows: TGTGCCAGCAGCTTGGTCTCCTACAATGAGCAGTTCTTC. The full variable domain, completed using reference TRBV7-2 and TRBJ2-1, is GAGVSQSPSNKVTEKGKDVELRCDPISGHTALYWYRQSLGQGLEFLIYFQGNSAPDKSGLPSDRFSAERTGGSVSTLTIQRTQQEDSAVYLCASSLVSYNEQFFGPGTRLTVL.

The J gene is TRBJ2-1, the V gene TRBV7-2; D is uncertain. Looked up from germline, CDR1 is SGHTA and CDR2 is FQGNSA. V lost 2 bases and J 7 bases, leaving 6 bases between the germline ends. The CDR3 is made up of 12 amino acids. CDR3 nucleotides: TGTGCCAGCAGCTTAATGGGAAATGAGCAGTTCTTC. Its protein is CASSLMGNEQFF.

The gene calls are TRBV2 and TRBJ2-1; D is unresolved. This CDR3 has 12 amino acids. Germline V gene sequence: CDR1 SNHLY, CDR2 FYNNEI. V was clipped by 7 bases and J by 8 bases, with 12 bases between them. CDR3 sequence: CASTKDRYEQFF. The CDR3 DNA sequence: TGTGCCAGCACGAAGGACCGGTATGAGCAGTTCTTC. The full variable domain, rest sourced from reference TRBV2 and TRBJ2-1, is EPEVTQTPSHQVTQMGQEVILRCVPISNHLYFYWYRQILGQKVEFLVSFYNNEISEKSEIFDDQFSVERPDGSNFTLKIRSTKLEDSAMYFCASTKDRYEQFFGPGTRLTVL.

This clone was observed a single time. Relative to the germline gene, one junction end is altered; a read error may explain this. The CDR3 protein is CASSSGTGNTEAFF. CDR3 DNA: TGTGCTAGCAGCTCGGGGACAGGGAACACTGAAGCTTTCTTT. The chain combines TRBV7-7 with TRBJ1-1; 8 bases align to TRBD1. Per the germline V gene, CDR1 is SSHAT and CDR2 is FNYEAQ (reference sequence). This CDR3 has 14 amino acids.

CDR3 nucleotide sequence: TGTGCCAGCAGCTTAGGTGGGCAGGTCGGGGAGCAGTTCTTC. Amino acid sequence: CASSLGGQVGEQFF. V is TRBV13 and J is TRBJ2-1; D remains ambiguous. V was pared by 0 bases and J by 10 bases, with 13 bases between. Germline CDR1 reads PRHDT; CDR2 reads FYEKMQ (reference sequence). There are 14 residues in the CDR3.

The chain employs TRBV9 and TRBJ1-5; possibly TRBD1 for D (5 bases). From germline, CDR1 is SGDLS and CDR2 YYNGEE. Trimming left V 0 bases short and J 7 bases short, with 14 bases between. This CDR3 is built from 15 residues. The CDR3 is CASSVAPGTEQPQHF. DNA for the CDR3: TGTGCCAGCAGCGTAGCTCCGGGGACGGAGCAGCCCCAGCATTTT.

Of note for this clone: A clone one base away is much larger, so this may be a read error. This specimen includes other DNA sequences encoding the same CDR3. The rearrangement uses TRBV7-3 and TRBJ2-1; 13 nucleotides agree with TRBD2. The junction had 16 bases not matched to a gene; V was cut back by 4 bases and J by 10 bases. The CDR3 has 18 amino acids. CDR1 is SGHTA, CDR2 FQGTGA, per germline. The CDR3 DNA reads TGTGCCAGCAGCTCTCATGTGGGGACTAGCGGGACATCCCCAGAGCAGTTCTTC. Amino acid sequence: CASSSHVGTSGTSPEQFF.

DNA for the CDR3: TGTGCCAGCTCACCGGGACAGAGCAATCAGCCCCAGCATTTT. Translating it yields CASSPGQSNQPQHF. The chain joins TRBV18 to TRBJ1-5; 7 bases are shared with TRBD1. This CDR3 has 14 amino acids. Trimming removed 3 bases from V and 1 base from J; junction bases left unmatched: 0. Germline CDR1 KGHSH, CDR2 LQKENI.

The sample holds a few counts of this clone. J is TRBJ2-7 and V is TRBV21-1; the tabulated D call, TRBD1, remains unverified against the DNA. TRBV21-1 is described as a pseudogene. The CDR3 totals 11 residues. The CDR3 spells CASRQGYEQYF. The CDR3 coding sequence is TGTGCCAGCAGGCAGGGCTACGAGCAGTACTTC.

For this clone: Other DNA sequences in the same sample also yield this CDR3. The V call is TRBV2, the J call TRBJ1-4; 9 positions match TRBD1. Losses at the gene ends were 6 bases for V and 3 bases for J; bases not matched to a gene: 5. CDR1 is SNHLY and CDR2 is FYNNEI in the germline V gene. This CDR3 is built from 15 residues. This CDR3 reads CASSAQGAANEKLFF. Written as DNA, the CDR3 is TGTGCCAGCAGCGCACAGGGGGCAGCTAATGAAAAACTGTTTTTT. The whole variable domain, filled in from reference TRBV2 and TRBJ1-4, reads EPEVTQTPSHQVTQMGQEVILRCVPISNHLYFYWYRQILGQKVEFLVSFYNNEISEKSEIFDDQFSVERPDGSNFTLKIRSTKLEDSAMYFCASSAQGAANEKLFFGSGTQLSVL.

V is TRBV7-8 and J is TRBJ1-5, with 8 positions matching TRBD1. The V and J ends lost 4 bases and 7 bases, in that order; junction bases with no gene match: 9. Germline lookup yields CDR1 SGHVS and CDR2 FQNEAQ. The CDR3 totals 15 residues. The CDR3 is CASSSEDRVGQPQHF. CDR3 nucleotide sequence: TGTGCCAGCAGCTCGGAGGACAGGGTCGGGCAGCCCCAGCATTTT.

This chain joins TRBV19 and TRBJ2-1; 8 nucleotides agree with TRBD2. V gave up 5 bases and J gave up 2 bases; unmatched junction bases: 8. CDR1 LNHDA and CDR2 SQIVND come from the germline V gene (reference sequence). This CDR3 has 16 amino acids. The CDR3 region has the DNA TGTGCCAGTAGTCCCCAGAGCGGGAGAACCTACAATGAGCAGTTCTTC. Its protein is CASSPQSGRTYNEQFF.

V is TRBV2 and J is TRBJ1-5, with TRBD1 matching over 7 bases. CDR1 and CDR2 (germline): SNHLY, FYNNEI. With V trimmed by 7 bases and J by 2 bases, 8 bases remained unmatched. CDR3 length: 15 residues. In DNA, the CDR3 is TGTGCCAGCACTGGACAGGCGGTTGGCAATCAGCCCCAGCATTTT. It translates to CASTGQAVGNQPQHF.

The rearrangement joins TRBV28 to TRBJ2-7; the match to TRBD1 covers 8 bases. Germline-derived CDR1 and CDR2 are MDHEN and SYDVKM. The CDR3 is made up of 16 amino acids. Trimming cost V 2 bases and J 6 bases; bases outside gene matches: 12. CDR3 DNA sequence: TGTGCCAGCAGTTTAGGGCAGGGGGCTACGGAGATCGAGCAGTACTTC. As protein: CASSLGQGATEIEQYF.